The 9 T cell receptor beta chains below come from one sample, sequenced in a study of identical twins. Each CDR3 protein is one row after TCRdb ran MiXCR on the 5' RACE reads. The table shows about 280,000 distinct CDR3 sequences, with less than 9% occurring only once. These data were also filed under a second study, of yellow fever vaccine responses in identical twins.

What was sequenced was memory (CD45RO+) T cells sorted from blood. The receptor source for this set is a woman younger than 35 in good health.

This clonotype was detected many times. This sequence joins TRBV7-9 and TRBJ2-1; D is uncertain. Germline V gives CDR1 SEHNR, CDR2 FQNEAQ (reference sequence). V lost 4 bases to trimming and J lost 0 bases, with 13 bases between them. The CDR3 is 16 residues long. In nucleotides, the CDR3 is TGTGCCAGCAGCTCTGGGCTGGCGAGCTCCTACAATGAGCAGTTCTTC. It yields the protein CASSSGLASSYNEQFF.

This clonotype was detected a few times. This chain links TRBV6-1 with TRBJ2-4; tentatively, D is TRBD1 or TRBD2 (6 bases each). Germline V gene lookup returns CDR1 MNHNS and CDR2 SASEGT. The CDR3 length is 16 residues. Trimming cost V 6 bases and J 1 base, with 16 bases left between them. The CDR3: CASRPTRRGAKNIQYF. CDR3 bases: TGTGCCAGCAGGCCAACTAGGAGGGGGGCCAAAAACATTCAGTACTTC.

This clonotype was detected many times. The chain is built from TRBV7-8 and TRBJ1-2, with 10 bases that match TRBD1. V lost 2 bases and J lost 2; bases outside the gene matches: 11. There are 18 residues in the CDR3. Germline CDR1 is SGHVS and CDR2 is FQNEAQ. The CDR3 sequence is CASSLHYVPDRGNYGYTF. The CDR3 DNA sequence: TGTGCCAGCAGCTTACATTACGTACCGGACAGGGGGAACTATGGCTACACCTTC. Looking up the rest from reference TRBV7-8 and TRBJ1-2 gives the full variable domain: GAGVSQSPRYKVAKRGQDVALRCDPISGHVSLFWYQQALGQGPEFLTYFQNEAQLDKSGLPSDRFFAERPEGSVSTLKIQRTQQEDSAVYLCASSLHYVPDRGNYGYTFGSGTRLTVV.

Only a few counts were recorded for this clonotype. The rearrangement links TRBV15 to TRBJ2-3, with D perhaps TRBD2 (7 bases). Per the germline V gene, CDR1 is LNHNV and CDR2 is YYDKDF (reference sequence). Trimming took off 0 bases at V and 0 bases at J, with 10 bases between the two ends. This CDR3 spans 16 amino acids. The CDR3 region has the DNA TGTGCCACCAGCAGAGACGGGGGGACAAGCACAGATACGCAGTATTTT. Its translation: CATSRDGGTSTDTQYF.

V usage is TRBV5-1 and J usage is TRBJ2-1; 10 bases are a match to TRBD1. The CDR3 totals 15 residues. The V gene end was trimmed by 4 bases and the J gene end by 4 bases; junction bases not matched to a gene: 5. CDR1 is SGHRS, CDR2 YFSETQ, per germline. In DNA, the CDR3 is TGCGCCAGCAGCCCGGACAGGGGGGGGTACAATGAGCAGTTCTTC. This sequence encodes CASSPDRGGYNEQFF. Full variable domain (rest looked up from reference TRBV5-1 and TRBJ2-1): KAGVTQTPRYLIKTRGQQVTLSCSPISGHRSVSWYQQTPGQGLQFLFEYFSETQRNKGNFPGRFSGRQFSNSRSEMNVSTLELGDSALYLCASSPDRGGYNEQFFGPGTRLTVL.

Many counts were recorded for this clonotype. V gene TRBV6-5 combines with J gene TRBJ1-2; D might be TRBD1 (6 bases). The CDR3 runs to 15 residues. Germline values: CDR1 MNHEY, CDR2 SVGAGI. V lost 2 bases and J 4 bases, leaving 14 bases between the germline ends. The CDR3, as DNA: TGTGCCAGCAGTTACACCCAAAGGGGGACCTATGGCTACACCTTC. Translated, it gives CASSYTQRGTYGYTF.

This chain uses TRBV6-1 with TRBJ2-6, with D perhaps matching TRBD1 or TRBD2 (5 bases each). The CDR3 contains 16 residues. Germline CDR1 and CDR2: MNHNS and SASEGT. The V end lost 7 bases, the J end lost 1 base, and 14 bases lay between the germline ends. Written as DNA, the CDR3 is TGTGCCAGCACGAGGGGTATTACTTCTGGGGCCAACGTCCTGACTTTC. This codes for CASTRGITSGANVLTF.

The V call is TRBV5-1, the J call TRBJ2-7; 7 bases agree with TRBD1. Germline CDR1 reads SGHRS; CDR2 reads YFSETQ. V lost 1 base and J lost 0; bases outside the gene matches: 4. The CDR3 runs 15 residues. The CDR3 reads CASSLTGVGSYEQYF. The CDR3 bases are TGCGCCAGCAGCTTGACAGGGGTGGGCTCCTACGAGCAGTACTTC.

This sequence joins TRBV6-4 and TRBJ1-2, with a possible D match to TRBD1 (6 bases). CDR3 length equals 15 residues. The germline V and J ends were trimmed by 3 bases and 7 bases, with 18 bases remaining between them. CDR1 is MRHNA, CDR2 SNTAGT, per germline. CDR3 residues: CASSEAEGGVGGYTF. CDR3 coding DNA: TGTGCCAGCAGTGAGGCCGAAGGGGGTGTCGGTGGCTACACCTTC.